The rows below give T cell receptor beta chains drawn from one sample of a study of blood T cell repertoires in COVID-19. Sequenced by immunoSEQ multiplex PCR; TCRdb stores in-frame clones only, minus some. This table holds 100,000 to 150,000 clones, around 80% found once. Sequencing was performed on peripheral blood. The receptors were gathered from a woman between 45 and 65 years old with acute or convalescent COVID-19. Each CDR3 is given with its conserved first and last residue.

cdr3_length j_call v_call cdr3_aa
17 TRBJ1-2 TRBV7-9 CASSSSGGSSVNYGYTF
12 TRBJ1-2 TRBV3-1/TRBV3-2 CASSQAGGGYTF
15 TRBJ1-5 TRBV6-5 CAIGRNRNSNQPQHF
15 TRBJ1-5 TRBV10-2 CASSESSGFHQPQHF
16 TRBJ2-7 TRBV11-1 CASSLLTGGVIYEQYF
15 TRBJ1-2 TRBV30 CASGTGAASNYGYTF
17 TRBJ2-1 TRBV11-2 CASSLGFGAGGPNEQFF
13 TRBJ1-2 TRBV19 CASSGDSLYGYTF
14 TRBJ2-7 TRBV5-4 CASSLAGVPYEQYF
14 TRBJ1-1 TRBV27 CASSLFGPITEAFF
14 TRBJ1-2 TRBV6-5 CASRSGGGVYGYTF
12 TRBJ2-7 TRBV6-6 CASSKSSYEQYF
15 TRBJ2-1 TRBV6-4 CASSDSSGAFNEQFF
12 TRBJ1-4 TRBV10-3 CAISRETTELFF
14 TRBJ2-7 TRBV5-5 CASSSWDTDYEQYF
15 TRBJ1-3 TRBV28 CASETGGVSGNTIYF
15 TRBJ2-2 TRBV2 CASSELGLAGGELFF
14 TRBJ1-1 TRBV9 CASSAGQLNTEAFF
17 TRBJ2-7 TRBV4-2 CASSQAGLGRSSYEQYF
13 TRBJ1-2 TRBV11-2 CASSLNRGDGYTF
15 TRBJ2-7 TRBV21-1 CASKEGSGSAYEQYF
15 TRBJ1-6 TRBV5-4 CASSGDRGMTSPLHF
16 TRBJ2-3 TRBV5-1 CASSPRQGASADTQYF
13 TRBJ2-1 TRBV9 CASSGEINNEQFF
17 TRBJ2-1 TRBV28 CASSRRTSGESGDEQFF
14 TRBJ2-3 TRBV6-4 CASSFAGEGDTQYF
15 TRBJ2-7 TRBV4-2 CASSQSDTTSYEQYF
13 TRBJ1-1 TRBV12-3/TRBV12-4 CASTTYLHTEAFF
18 TRBJ2-6 TRBV18 CASSRRDRASSGANVLTF
14 TRBJ2-1 TRBV18 CASSPGQTHNEQFF
14 TRBJ2-2 TRBV3-1/TRBV3-2 CASSHRGETGELFF
13 TRBJ1-2 TRBV5-1 CASSLEAQSGYTF
14 TRBJ2-7 TRBV5-5 CASSYLTYLGEQYF
13 TRBJ1-2 TRBV18 CASSGSDTRSYTF
17 TRBJ1-4 TRBV4-1 CASSQTGAGTGGEKLFF
17 TRBJ2-7 TRBV7-2 CASSSDRGHPSSYEQYF
15 TRBJ2-1 TRBV13 CASSSTGTGRNEQFF
14 TRBJ1-1 TRBV19 CASSITGEDTEAFF
14 TRBJ2-1 TRBV5-1 CASSGTGVYNEQFF
16 TRBJ2-3 TRBV3-1/TRBV3-2 CASSQGSGSGFDTQYF
16 TRBJ2-7 TRBV5-1 CASSLGDQGGSYEQYF
13 TRBJ2-5 TRBV2 CASRQGAGETQYF
11 TRBJ1-2 TRBV4-1 CASSLGQGHTF
11 TRBJ2-3 TRBV6-5 CASGGRLTQYF
11 TRBJ2-1 TRBV20-1 CSAIRYNEQFF
13 TRBJ1-5 TRBV2 CASRTGGPQPQHF
14 TRBJ1-6 TRBV2 CASSEQGVFSPLHF